The source of this T cell receptor beta chain is a study of CD8+ T cells in alopecia areata. The wider study: It was 6 to 18 months of tofacitinib, and then there were 6 months off drug. Severity was scored as percentage of affected scalp area in treated patients.

It was cDNA, reverse transcribed from extracted RNA, that served as the sequencing template. The table came from immunoSEQ multiplex PCR; TCRdb's copy has only in-frame clones and leaves some out. This sample has some 190,000 clones; roughly three fifths occur once, and the top ten carry approximately 0.7%. Treatment meaning: oral pan-JAK inhibitor, 5-10 mg twice daily. The study team obtained lesional scalp punch biopsies and peripheral blood from alopecia areata patients. A remark on this clone: Its antigen is still unknown.

V gave up 1 base and J gave up 1 base, with 14 bases separating them. Per germline, CDR1 GTSNPN and CDR2 SVGIG (reference sequence). CDR3 length equals 16 residues. The study, taken as a whole, reports: Both scalp clonality and the expanded CD8+ clones among the top 100 showed a significant decrease with tofacitinib.

This TCR derives from a human donor with alopecia areata. The specimen comprised CD4+ T cells sorted from blood, sampled at week 4, from a patient treated with tofacitinib. The chain uses TRBV30 and TRBJ2-1; D might be TRBD1 (6 bases). The CDR3 region has the DNA TGTGCCTGGAGTGACGACCGCAGGGGATCCTACAATGAGCAGTTCTTC. It specifies CAWSDDRRGSYNEQFF.